This is a list of T cell receptor beta chains from one sample in a study of T cell changes during pregnancy in multiple sclerosis. The repertoire was sequenced with immunoSEQ multiplex PCR; TCRdb's copy has only in-frame clones and lacks some. Of 100,000 to 130,000 clones listed, approximately 90% were seen once; the top ten hold 0.65% to 0.9%. The specimen comprised peripheral blood, sampled in the third trimester of pregnancy. Receptor source: a female donor in good health, enrolled as a control in a pregnancy study. CDR3s include the opening cysteine and the closing phenylalanine or tryptophan. Each record gives: V gene, clone size, J gene, D gene, CDR3 DNA, CDR3 protein. The D gene is left open where the match is weak. Clone size appears in some rows only: once, few, many, or a class for an expanded clone.

V gene: TRBV5-5; clone size: .; J gene: TRBJ2-4; D gene: TRBD2; CDR3 DNA: TGTGCCAGCAGCCCGGACGGGACTAGTGGGAACATTCAGTACTTC; CDR3 protein: CASSPDGTSGNIQYF
V gene: TRBV2; clone size: .; J gene: TRBJ2-7; D gene: .; CDR3 DNA: TGTGCCAGCAGTGCCCAATCCGGGACTTACACCTACGAGCAGTACTTC; CDR3 protein: CASSAQSGTYTYEQYF
V gene: TRBV27; clone size: once; J gene: TRBJ1-2; D gene: TRBD1; CDR3 DNA: TGTGCCAGCACGGGTACGGGACAGCCCGGCTATGGCTACACCTTC; CDR3 protein: CASTGTGQPGYGYTF
V gene: TRBV29-1; clone size: .; J gene: TRBJ2-1; D gene: TRBD2; CDR3 DNA: TGCAGCGTTATCGGGGGGGAGGACAATGAGCAGTTCTTC; CDR3 protein: CSVIGGEDNEQFF
V gene: TRBV12-5; clone size: .; J gene: TRBJ2-5; D gene: TRBD2; CDR3 DNA: TGTGCTAGTGGTTTGGGTGAGACTAGCGGCGGACAAGAGACCCAGTACTTC; CDR3 protein: CASGLGETSGGQETQYF
V gene: TRBV5-4; clone size: .; J gene: TRBJ1-6; D gene: TRBD1; CDR3 DNA: TGTGCCAGCAGCCTGAAACGACAGGGAAATTCACCCCTCCACTTT; CDR3 protein: CASSLKRQGNSPLHF
V gene: TRBV14; clone size: once; J gene: TRBJ1-1; D gene: TRBD1; CDR3 DNA: TGTGCCAGCAGCCAAGAGGGAACAGGGGAACATGTTGAAGCTTTCTTT; CDR3 protein: CASSQEGTGEHVEAFF
V gene: TRBV5-1; clone size: .; J gene: TRBJ1-1; D gene: .; CDR3 DNA: TGCGCCAGCAGCCAGGGACAACGGAACACTGAAGCTTTCTTT; CDR3 protein: CASSQGQRNTEAFF
V gene: TRBV5-6; clone size: .; J gene: TRBJ1-6; D gene: .; CDR3 DNA: TGTGCCAGCAGCTGGGCCTCCCCCAATTCACCCCTCCACTTT; CDR3 protein: CASSWASPNSPLHF
V gene: TRBV29-1; clone size: .; J gene: TRBJ2-6; D gene: .; CDR3 DNA: TGCAGCGTTGAAGGGGGGCCTGGGGCCAACGTCCTGACTTTC; CDR3 protein: CSVEGGPGANVLTF
V gene: TRBV6-5; clone size: .; J gene: TRBJ1-5; D gene: TRBD1; CDR3 DNA: TGTGCCAGCAGTTACACGACAGGGGCCTCTCAGCCCCAGCATTTT; CDR3 protein: CASSYTTGASQPQHF
V gene: TRBV20-1; clone size: .; J gene: TRBJ2-3; D gene: .; CDR3 DNA: TGCAGTGCTTTACACACAGATACGCAGTATTTT; CDR3 protein: CSALHTDTQYF
V gene: TRBV28; clone size: .; J gene: TRBJ2-1; D gene: TRBD2; CDR3 DNA: TGTGCCAGCGGACTAGGGTCTAGGAATGAGCAGTTCTTC; CDR3 protein: CASGLGSRNEQFF
V gene: TRBV7-3; clone size: .; J gene: TRBJ1-2; D gene: .; CDR3 DNA: TGTGCCGGCCGGGGTCAACGGCGCTATGGCTACACCTTC; CDR3 protein: CAGRGQRRYGYTF
V gene: TRBV19; clone size: once; J gene: TRBJ1-5; D gene: TRBD1; CDR3 DNA: TGTGCCAGTAGTATTGGGACAGGGGGGAATCAGCCCCAGCATTTT; CDR3 protein: CASSIGTGGNQPQHF
V gene: TRBV5-5; clone size: few; J gene: TRBJ2-6; D gene: .; CDR3 DNA: TGTGCCAGCAGCTTCACAGGAGATGGGGCCAACGTCCTGACTTTC; CDR3 protein: CASSFTGDGANVLTF
V gene: TRBV13; clone size: .; J gene: TRBJ1-2; D gene: .; CDR3 DNA: TGTGCCAGCAGCTTAGTGGTGCGGGGGGACGGCTACACCTTC; CDR3 protein: CASSLVVRGDGYTF
V gene: TRBV6-5; clone size: few; J gene: TRBJ2-5; D gene: .; CDR3 DNA: TGTGCCAGCAGTACCTCATGGACCGGGGCCCAGTACTTC; CDR3 protein: CASSTSWTGAQYF
V gene: TRBV7-9; clone size: .; J gene: TRBJ1-2; D gene: TRBD1; CDR3 DNA: TGTGCCACCCGGGACAGGGGTAATTTCACCTTC; CDR3 protein: CATRDRGNFTF
V gene: TRBV19; clone size: .; J gene: TRBJ2-7; D gene: .; CDR3 DNA: TGTGCCAGTAGTATAGATCCACAGAGCTACGAGCAGTACTTC; CDR3 protein: CASSIDPQSYEQYF
V gene: TRBV5-1; clone size: .; J gene: TRBJ1-5; D gene: TRBD1; CDR3 DNA: TGCGCCAGCAGCTTGGATCCAGGGGGCAGCAATCAGCCCCAGCATTTT; CDR3 protein: CASSLDPGGSNQPQHF
V gene: TRBV6-5; clone size: .; J gene: TRBJ1-2; D gene: .; CDR3 DNA: TGTGCCAGCAGTTACTCGTATTCAGGGGAAGGGGGCTACACCTTC; CDR3 protein: CASSYSYSGEGGYTF